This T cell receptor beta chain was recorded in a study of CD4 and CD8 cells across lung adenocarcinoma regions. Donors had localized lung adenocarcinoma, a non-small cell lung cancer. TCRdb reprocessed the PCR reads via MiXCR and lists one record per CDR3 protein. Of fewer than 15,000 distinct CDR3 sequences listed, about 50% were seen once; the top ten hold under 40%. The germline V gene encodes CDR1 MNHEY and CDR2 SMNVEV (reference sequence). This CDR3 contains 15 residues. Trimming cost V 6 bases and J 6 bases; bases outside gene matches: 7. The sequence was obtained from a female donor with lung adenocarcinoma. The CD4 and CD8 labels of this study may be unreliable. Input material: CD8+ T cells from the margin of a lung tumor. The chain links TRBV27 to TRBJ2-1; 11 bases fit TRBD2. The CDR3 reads CASSLAGGPSNEQFF. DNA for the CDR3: TGTGCCAGCAGCTTAGCGGGAGGGCCGAGCAATGAGCAGTTCTTC.